These 24 T cell receptor beta chains share one sample of origin, sequenced in a study of T cells in Graves' hyperthyroidism and ophthalmopathy. Amplification targeted TCR beta CDR3 regions from RNA transcripts. The HTBI set primed first-round TCR CDR3 RT-PCR. TCRdb re-analysed the multiplex PCR reads in MiXCR, keeping a single row per CDR3 protein. The table has fewer than 600,000 distinct CDR3 sequences, approximately 14% seen once; the top ten hold approximately 15%. Sequencing was carried out using blood. All receptors come from a woman aged 40 to 50 with Graves' hyperthyroidism.

This clonotype was observed many times. The chain recombines TRBV3-1 with TRBJ1-2; TRBD1 matches at 9 bases. The V gene's germline CDR1 is LGHDT and CDR2 YNNKEL (reference sequence). CDR3 size: 16 residues. V shed 1 base and J 2 bases; nucleotides not matched to a gene: 5. Here the CDR3 reads CASSQVAGQGNYGYTF. CDR3 DNA: TGTGCCAGCAGCCAAGTAGCAGGACAGGGGAACTATGGCTACACCTTC.

This clonotype has at least ten counts. The chain couples TRBV28 to TRBJ2-1, with D perhaps TRBD1 (5 bases). This CDR3 has 15 residues. CDR1 and CDR2 from the germline V gene are MDHEN and SYDVKM. V gave up 2 bases and J gave up 2 bases, with 10 bases separating them. DNA of the CDR3: TGTGCCAGCAGTTTAGGTGGGGCCACCTACAATGAGCAGTTCTTC. Amino acids: CASSLGGATYNEQFF.

This clonotype has at least ten counts. J is TRBJ1-1 and V is TRBV9, with 7 bases that match TRBD1. This CDR3 spans 15 amino acids. Germline values: CDR1 SGDLS, CDR2 YYNGEE. V shed 2 bases, J shed 6 bases, and the junction held 10 bases outside the gene matches. The CDR3 here is CASSVTGTQLAEAFF. DNA for the CDR3: TGTGCCAGCAGCGTGACAGGGACTCAACTGGCTGAAGCTTTCTTT.

This chain connects TRBV11-2 to TRBJ2-5; a possible D gene is TRBD2 (6 bases). The V end lost 5 bases, the J end lost 2 bases, and 18 bases lay between the germline ends. The CDR3 has 16 amino acids. Germline V CDR1 and CDR2: SGHAT, FQNNGV. For the CDR3, the DNA is TGTGCCAGCAGCATGGGACTCCTAGGGGCGCAAGAGACCCAGTACTTC. Its translation: CASSMGLLGAQETQYF.

This clonotype came up many times. This chain uses TRBV19 with TRBJ2-1, with 15 bases lining up with TRBD2. J lost 2 bases, V lost 8 bases, and 4 bases had no gene match. Germline V gene data show CDR1 as LNHDA and CDR2 as SQIVND (reference sequence). The CDR3 sequence is 16 residues long. In DNA form, the CDR3 reads TGTGCCAGTGCCGGACTAGCGGGAGGGACCTACAATGAGCAGTTCTTC. This codes for CASAGLAGGTYNEQFF.

The V call is TRBV19, the J call TRBJ1-5, with 7 bases that match TRBD1. CDR3 length: 17 residues. J was trimmed by 2 bases and V by 4 bases; bases with no gene match: 11. CDR1 is LNHDA, CDR2 SQIVND, per germline (reference sequence). The CDR3 region has the DNA TGTGCCAGTAGTACGACAGGGTCTGTTAGCGGCAATCAGCCCCAGCATTTT. This translates into CASSTTGSVSGNQPQHF.

The rearrangement uses TRBV14 and TRBJ2-2; D possibly corresponds to TRBD1 (6 bases). CDR3 size: 15 residues. Germline CDR1 reads SGHDN; CDR2 reads FVKESK. V was clipped by 4 bases and J by 6 bases, with 15 bases between them. CDR3 residues: CASSPRLTGSGELFF. CDR3 coding DNA: TGTGCCAGCAGCCCCCGCCTAACAGGGTCCGGGGAGCTGTTTTTT.

This chain connects TRBV11-2 to TRBJ2-5; possibly TRBD1 or TRBD2 for D (6 bases each). Germline V CDR1 and CDR2: SGHAT, FQNNGV. Trimming left V 3 bases short and J 4 bases short, with 21 bases between. This CDR3 is 17 amino acids long. This CDR3 is CASSFGPGAGKGETQYF. The CDR3 DNA is TGTGCCAGCAGCTTTGGCCCAGGGGCGGGAAAGGGAGAGACCCAGTACTTC.

This clonotype was detected ten times or more. The V and J genes are TRBV3-1 and TRBJ1-1; D gene unclear. This CDR3 has 13 residues. CDR1 and CDR2 (germline): LGHDT, YNNKEL (reference sequence). V dropped 4 bases and J dropped 3 bases, with 9 bases sitting between them. In DNA form, the CDR3 reads TGTGCCAGCAGCCCTCAAGCGGACACTGAAGCTTTCTTT. It yields the protein CASSPQADTEAFF.

This clonotype has ten or more counts. CDR3 residues: CASRQEALTYEQYF. CDR3 DNA sequence: TGTGCCAGCAGACAAGAGGCCCTGACATACGAGCAGTACTTC. This chain uses TRBV27 with TRBJ2-7, with D hard to call. Germline values: CDR1 MNHEY, CDR2 SMNVEV (reference sequence). V was shortened by 6 bases and J by 4 bases, with 16 bases between the two germline ends. The CDR3 extends over 14 amino acids.

This clonotype appeared a few times. The chain employs TRBV30 and TRBJ1-5; 9 positions agree with TRBD1. The CDR3 has 14 amino acids. The germline V gene has CDR1 GTSNPN and CDR2 SVGIG (reference sequence). V lost 4 bases, J lost 7 bases, and 8 bases stayed unmatched. CDR3: CAWTPGQGNQPQHF. The CDR3 nucleotides are TGTGCCTGGACGCCGGGACAGGGTAACCAGCCCCAGCATTTT.

This clonotype was detected ten times or more. The chain combines TRBV29-1 with TRBJ2-7, with a possible D match to TRBD2 (5 bases). The CDR3 length is 13 residues. The V end lost 6 bases, the J end lost 0 bases, and 12 bases lay between the germline ends. CDR1 is SQVTM, CDR2 ANQGSEA, per germline. Here the CDR3 reads CSVEDRHSYEQYF. In DNA form, the CDR3 reads TGCAGCGTGGAGGACCGCCACTCCTACGAGCAGTACTTC.

A few counts support this clonotype. The rearrangement joins TRBV7-2 to TRBJ2-1; 10 bases align to TRBD2. The CDR3 totals 16 residues. With 6 bases clipped from V and 5 bases from J, the junction kept 10 bases outside the gene matches. The germline gives CDR1 SGHTA, CDR2 FQGNSA. CDR3 sequence: CASRKDSGRPNNEQFF. CDR3 nucleotide sequence: TGTGCCAGCAGGAAAGATAGCGGGAGGCCTAACAATGAGCAGTTCTTC.

The V gene is TRBV3-1, the J gene TRBJ2-7, with TRBD2 identical over 11 bases. The ends lost 1 base at V and 4 bases at J; junction bases unmatched: 9. CDR3 length: 17 amino acids. Germline lookup yields CDR1 LGHDT and CDR2 YNNKEL (reference sequence). CDR3 nucleotide sequence: TGTGCCAGCAGCCAAGTTCCACTAGCGGGAGTTGGTTACGAGCAGTACTTC. Protein product: CASSQVPLAGVGYEQYF.

This clonotype was seen repeatedly, ten times or more. The chain links TRBV11-3 to TRBJ2-7; 8 bases line up with TRBD1. The trim removed 6 bases at V and 6 bases at J, leaving 7 bases unmatched. The CDR3 runs to 13 residues. Germline-derived CDR1 and CDR2 are SGHNT and YENEEA. CDR3 amino acids: CASSITGGSEQYF. The CDR3 DNA sequence: TGTGCCAGCAGTATAACAGGGGGAAGCGAGCAGTACTTC.

The table lists this clonotype with a few counts. The chain recombines TRBV25-1 with TRBJ1-2; weak D call: TRBD1 (5 bases). Germline V lookup: CDR1 MGHDK, CDR2 SYGVNS. This CDR3 spans 16 amino acids. The V gene lost 3 bases and the J gene lost 8 bases, with 22 bases spanning the gap. The CDR3 nucleotides read TGTGCCAGCAGTGACTCTGTCTCCGGGGGGAAGGAGGGCTACACCTTC. Translating gives CASSDSVSGGKEGYTF.

In this sample, this clonotype turned up a few times. The chain is built from TRBV15 and TRBJ1-3, with D perhaps TRBD1 (5 bases). With 0 bases removed from V and 0 bases from J, the gap between germline ends came to 18 bases. This CDR3 is built from 19 residues. Germline V CDR1 and CDR2: LNHNV, YYDKDF (reference sequence). The CDR3 sequence: CATSRDRQPRLHSGNTIYF. In DNA form, the CDR3 reads TGTGCCACCAGCAGAGATAGACAGCCAAGATTACACTCTGGAAACACCATATATTTT.

The sample holds one count of this clonotype. V gene TRBV19 combines with J gene TRBJ2-2, with 7 bases aligning to TRBD2. The V segment lost 5 bases and the J segment 4 bases; nucleotides outside the gene matches: 4. The germline CDR1 and CDR2 sequences are LNHDA and SQIVND (reference sequence). This CDR3 comprises 14 residues. The CDR3 is CASSAWTSTGELFF. The CDR3 nucleotides read TGTGCCAGTAGTGCCTGGACTAGCACCGGGGAGCTGTTTTTT.

This clonotype was found a few times. V gene TRBV20-1 combines with J gene TRBJ2-5; TRBD2 agrees at 12 bases. The CDR3 is 17 amino acids. V trimming: 4 bases; J trimming: 2 bases; junction bases outside the gene matches: 11. Germline CDR1 is DFQATT and CDR2 is SNEGSKA (reference sequence). The CDR3 coding sequence is TGCAGTGCTACCTCTTCAAGGACTAGCGGGGCACAAGAGACCCAGTACTTC. It is translated as CSATSSRTSGAQETQYF.

This chain connects TRBV5-4 to TRBJ2-1; D not resolved. This CDR3 has 16 residues. The V end lost 4 bases, the J end lost 3 bases, and 17 bases lay between the germline ends. Germline values: CDR1 SGHNT, CDR2 YYREEE (reference sequence). The CDR3 protein is CASSPDLGSNYNEQFF. Written as DNA, the CDR3 is TGTGCCAGCAGCCCTGACCTGGGCTCAAACTACAATGAGCAGTTCTTC.

Regarding this clonotype: This may arise from a read error, as a much more abundant clone is one base away. V gene TRBV28 combines with J gene TRBJ2-1; 7 bases align to TRBD2. This CDR3 contains 15 residues. The germline V gene has CDR1 MDHEN and CDR2 SYDVKM. CDR3 in amino acids: CASRPTSDSYSEQFF. The CDR3 nucleotides read TGTGCCAGCAGACCAACTAGCGACTCCTACAGTGAGCAGTTCTTC.

The sample holds a few counts of this clonotype. The genes are TRBV14 and TRBJ1-5, with no clear D. Germline lookup yields CDR1 SGHDN and CDR2 FVKESK. V dropped 0 bases and J dropped 5 bases, with 5 bases sitting between them. The CDR3 spans 13 residues. CDR3 sequence reads: CASSQESYQPQHF. CDR3 in DNA: TGTGCCAGCAGCCAAGAATCTTATCAGCCCCAGCATTTT.

In its sample, this clonotype was seen many times. V and J are TRBV20-1 and TRBJ2-7; D gene unclear. Trimming removed 2 bases at V and 0 bases at J, with 8 bases between. There are 13 residues in the CDR3. Germline V gene lookup returns CDR1 DFQATT and CDR2 SNEGSKA (reference sequence). CDR3 DNA sequence: TGCAGTGCTAGATCGCGGTTCTCCTACGAGCAGTACTTC. This sequence encodes CSARSRFSYEQYF.

This clonotype showed up just a few times. The chain carries TRBV19 and TRBJ2-1; 15 nucleotides agree with TRBD2. CDR1 is LNHDA, CDR2 SQIVND, per germline (reference sequence). V was clipped by 4 bases and J by 9 bases; unmatched bases: 7. The CDR3 sequence is 16 residues long. In DNA, the CDR3 is TGTGCCAGTAGTACGTTCCCGGGACTAGCGGGAGGTGAGCAGTTCTTC. Its translation is CASSTFPGLAGGEQFF.